This TCR beta chain was recovered during a study of blood T cells in healthy people across ages. This clonotype is a singleton in its sample. Its antigen is currently unknown. It was with a sample-barcoded 5' primer and a J-beta primer mix that a second PCR of roughly 7 to 12 cycles was run. One entry per CDR3 protein, called by TCRdb with MiXCR from the 5' RACE reads. The data contain more than 900,000 distinct CDR3 sequences, 25% to 35% of them singletons. Findings of the study overall: Since the PBMCs were unsorted, naive and antigen-experienced cells could not be conclusively compared.

The V and J ends lost 6 bases and 9 bases respectively, with 9 bases between them. CDR3 length: 11 amino acids. Germline V gene sequence: CDR1 MDHEN, CDR2 SYDVKM. This same sample was also taken into another study, of T cells of mothers and their children. This second study notes: Sequencing got over 9.5 million TCR beta CDR3 reads from each mother and around 3.1 million from each child. The shaping of TCR recombination output by thymic selection is similar in related and unrelated pairs.

The sample consisted of blood. The rearrangement uses TRBV28 and TRBJ2-1; D possibly corresponds to TRBD1 (6 bases). The source is a woman aged 40 to 50 in good health. CDR3 in amino acids: CASRTRGEQFF. The CDR3 bases are TGTGCCAGCAGAACCAGGGGTGAGCAGTTCTTC.